The present entry profiles one T cell receptor beta chain with its context. As originally analysed: Amplified reference gene primers provided the basis for estimating nucleated cell counts. Sequencing was performed with immunoSEQ multiplex PCR; in TCRdb, only in-frame clones are kept and a portion is missing. D and trimming were read from the DNA, whereas the V and J calls and clone size are those reported in that table. This sample has about 290,000 clones, with about 89% found just once. This CDR3 has 13 residues. Looked up from germline, CDR1 is SNHLY and CDR2 is FYNNEI. With V trimmed by 5 bases and J by 5 bases, 2 bases remained unmatched. This entry is derived from a study of blood T cell repertoires in COVID-19. About the study: Spain, Italy and the United States supplied samples that represented acute and convalescent COVID-19. The cDNA or gDNA used as material had been derived from T cells, B-cell-depleted T cells, or PBMCs.

The chain has TRBV2 and TRBJ2-2; 7 nucleotides agree with TRBD2. Sequencing input: peripheral blood. This receptor was obtained from a woman aged 40 to 50 who had recovered from COVID-19. The CDR3 loop reads CASSLAVTGELFF. CDR3 DNA: TGTGCCAGCAGTCTAGCGGTGACCGGGGAGCTGTTTTTT. Based on the CDR3 plus reference TRBV2 and TRBJ2-2, the full variable domain is EPEVTQTPSHQVTQMGQEVILRCVPISNHLYFYWYRQILGQKVEFLVSFYNNEISEKSEIFDDQFSVERPDGSNFTLKIRSTKLEDSAMYFCASSLAVTGELFFGEGSRLTVL.